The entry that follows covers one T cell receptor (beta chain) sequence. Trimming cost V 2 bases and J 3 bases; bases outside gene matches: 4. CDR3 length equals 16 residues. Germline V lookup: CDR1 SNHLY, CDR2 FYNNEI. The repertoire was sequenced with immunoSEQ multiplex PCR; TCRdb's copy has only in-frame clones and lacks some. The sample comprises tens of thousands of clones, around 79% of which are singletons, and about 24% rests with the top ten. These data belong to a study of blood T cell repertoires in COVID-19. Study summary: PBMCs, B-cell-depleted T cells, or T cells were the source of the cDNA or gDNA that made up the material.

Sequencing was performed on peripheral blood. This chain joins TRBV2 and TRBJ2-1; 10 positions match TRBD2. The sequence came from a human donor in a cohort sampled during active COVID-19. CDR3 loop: CASSEPSGSGYNEQFF. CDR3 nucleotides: TGTGCCAGCAGTGAACCTAGCGGGAGCGGCTACAATGAGCAGTTCTTC. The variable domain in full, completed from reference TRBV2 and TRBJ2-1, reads EPEVTQTPSHQVTQMGQEVILRCVPISNHLYFYWYRQILGQKVEFLVSFYNNEISEKSEIFDDQFSVERPDGSNFTLKIRSTKLEDSAMYFCASSEPSGSGYNEQFFGPGTRLTVL.